This T cell receptor beta chain was retrieved from a study of CD8 T cells in ankylosing spondylitis. CDR3 length: 14 amino acids. CDR1 and CDR2 from the germline V gene are DFQATT and SNEGSKA (reference sequence). The V and J ends lost 5 bases and 2 bases, in that order; junction bases with no gene match: 6. Study conclusions and caveats: Clones linked with disease were CD8+ and fairly uncommon in the peripheral blood. Seemingly characteristic of ankylosing spondylitis blood was a TCR beta motif consisting of about 8 highly homologous variants. The clones that were linked to disease were reported to be significantly enriched in matched synovial fluid samples from ankylosing spondylitis patients. Earlier reports found some motif variants in synovial fluid and blood in reactive arthritis.

Ten or more counts support this clonotype. As yet, its antigen is unknown. Quantitative molecular-barcoded 5'-RACE generated the TCR beta libraries. One entry per CDR3 protein results from TCRdb running MiXCR on the 5' RACE reads. The data hold around 770,000 distinct CDR3 sequences, with around 11% observed a single time. The chain joins TRBV20-1 to TRBJ2-3, with TRBD2 matching over 8 bases. The origin of this receptor is a male donor with ankylosing spondylitis. Sequencing was carried out using blood, either unsorted or a sorted T cell fraction (not recorded which). The CDR3 nucleotides read TGCAGTGCTCCCCCGGGGGGGAACACAGATACGCAGTATTTT. As protein: CSAPPGGNTDTQYF.